These 4 T cell receptor beta chains originate from one sample sequenced in a study of blood T cell repertoires in COVID-19. This table comes from immunoSEQ multiplex PCR, and its TCRdb copy is limited to in-frame clones, with some not included. Among approximately 76,000 clones listed, about 83% were seen once. Material: peripheral blood. All receptors derive from a man aged 80 or over with active or convalescent COVID-19.

This clone has just one count. The chain recombines TRBV6-2 or TRBV6-3 with TRBJ1-1; D remains ambiguous. Germline CDR1 reads MNHEY; CDR2 reads SVGEGT. V dropped 6 bases and J dropped 3 bases, with 11 bases sitting between them. The CDR3 loop spans 13 amino acids. CDR3 sequence (DNA): TGTGCCAGCAGCCGCGAATTTCACACTGAAGCTTTCTTT. Translated, it gives CASSREFHTEAFF.

V usage is TRBV28 and J usage is TRBJ2-7; D gene ambiguous. The CDR3 extends over 15 amino acids. V was cut by 3 bases and J by 5 bases, with 17 bases left in between. Germline assignment: CDR1 MDHEN and CDR2 SYDVKM. The CDR3, as DNA: TGTGCCAGCAGTTTGTCTGGTTCCAGGCTCCACGAGCAGTACTTC. Its translation is CASSLSGSRLHEQYF.

V usage is TRBV24-1 and J usage is TRBJ2-7; TRBD2 aligns across 8 bases. Germline-derived CDR1 and CDR2 are KGHDR and SFDVKD. The CDR3 spans 15 residues. The ends lost 5 bases at V and 6 bases at J; junction bases unmatched: 11. Here the CDR3 DNA reads TGTGCCACCAGTGGTACCGGGACTAGATGGGGCGAGCAGTACTTC. Amino acids: CATSGTGTRWGEQYF.

This sequence joins TRBV3-1 (or the pseudogene TRBV3-2) and TRBJ2-5; D perhaps matches TRBD1 (5 bases). The germline CDR1 and CDR2 sequences are LGHDT and YNNKEL (reference sequence). The CDR3 consists of 13 residues. Trimming stripped 4 bases from V and 5 bases from J, with 11 bases between. In DNA, the CDR3 is TGTGCCAGCAGCCCACTCGCAGGGGAGACCCAGTACTTC. Encoded protein: CASSPLAGETQYF.